This entry lists 11 T cell receptor beta chains sequenced from one sample in a study of identical twins. Each CDR3 protein gets one entry after TCRdb re-called the 5' RACE reads with MiXCR. The sample lists around 1.7 million distinct CDR3 sequences, more than 30% seen once, with 0.25% to 0.3% in the top ten. The specimen was cord blood. These receptors came from a newborn girl in good health.

This clonotype has only a few counts. J is TRBJ2-3 and V is TRBV12-3 or TRBV12-4; D is unclear. V was clipped by 3 bases and J by 0 bases, with 10 bases between them. The CDR3 totals 15 residues. CDR3 in DNA: TGTGCCAGCAGTTTTGGGATCTCTAGCACAGATACGCAGTATTTT. Translated, it gives CASSFGISSTDTQYF.

This clonotype was picked up a small number of times. The rearrangement joins TRBV5-1 to TRBJ2-3; D gene unclear. This CDR3 is built from 15 residues. Trimming took off 0 bases at V and 4 bases at J, with 12 bases between the two ends. Germline CDR1 is SGHRS and CDR2 is YFSETQ. The CDR3 region is CASSLDSRGPDTQYF. The CDR3 DNA follows: TGCGCCAGCAGCTTGGATAGTAGAGGCCCAGATACGCAGTATTTT.

This clonotype was counted only a few times. J is TRBJ2-1 and V is TRBV7-9; D may be TRBD2 (6 bases). Trimming pared 4 bases from V and 0 bases from J, leaving 13 bases between. The CDR3 extends over 16 amino acids. Germline-derived CDR1 and CDR2 are SEHNR and FQNEAQ (reference sequence). CDR3 amino acids: CASSSKGLYSYNEQFF. Written as DNA, the CDR3 is TGTGCCAGCAGCTCCAAAGGACTATACTCCTACAATGAGCAGTTCTTC.

The chain recombines TRBV3-1 with TRBJ2-4; possibly TRBD1 for D (7 bases). CDR1 is LGHDT, CDR2 YNNKEL, per germline (reference sequence). V was trimmed by 6 bases and J by 6 bases, leaving 12 bases between them. CDR3 length equals 13 residues. The CDR3 DNA sequence: TGTGCCAGCAGGGCCCAGGGGGGAAACATTCAGTACTTC. Its protein product is CASRAQGGNIQYF.

The chain uses TRBV7-2 and TRBJ1-4; D not certain. The germline CDR1 and CDR2 sequences are SGHTA and FQGNSA. V lost 1 base and J lost 6, with 12 bases in between. The CDR3 runs to 15 residues. CDR3 DNA sequence: TGTGCCAGCAGCTTAGTTCCTAGTGGGCATGAAAAACTGTTTTTT. This codes for CASSLVPSGHEKLFF.

This rearrangement joins TRBV24-1 to TRBJ2-5; D perhaps matches TRBD1 (5 bases). The V end lost 8 bases, the J end lost 3 bases, and 12 bases lay between the germline ends. The CDR3 runs 13 residues. From germline, CDR1 is KGHDR and CDR2 SFDVKD. The CDR3 protein is CATKKTREETQYF. The CDR3 nucleotides read TGTGCCACCAAAAAAACCAGGGAAGAGACCCAGTACTTC.

The chain couples TRBV20-1 to TRBJ1-6; D is unclear. Germline assignment: CDR1 DFQATT and CDR2 SNEGSKA (reference sequence). There are 16 residues in the CDR3. The V end was cut by 5 bases, the J end by 10 bases, with 24 bases between. CDR3 bases: TGCAGTGCTCATTCAGACAATAACATCGGGCCCTCACCCCTCCACTTT. It encodes CSAHSDNNIGPSPLHF.

This chain joins TRBV20-1 and TRBJ2-3; D unresolved. The length of the CDR3 is 12 residues. Trimming took off 7 bases at V and 2 bases at J, with 10 bases between the two ends. The germline V gene has CDR1 DFQATT and CDR2 SNEGSKA (reference sequence). CDR3 sequence: CSVPDYTDTQYF. The CDR3 DNA follows: TGCAGTGTCCCGGATTACACAGATACGCAGTATTTT.

This clonotype was counted at least ten times. The V and J genes are TRBV4-2 and TRBJ2-7, with TRBD2 matching over 10 bases. Trimming took 4 bases from V and 3 from J; bases not matched to a gene: 6. Germline CDR1 LGHNA, CDR2 YNFKEQ. CDR3 size: 15 residues. The CDR3: CASSLGTSVVYEQYF. CDR3 DNA sequence: TGTGCCAGCAGCCTAGGGACTAGCGTTGTCTACGAGCAGTACTTC.

This clonotype was seen only a few times. The chain is built from TRBV7-9 and TRBJ2-5; D not resolved. From germline, CDR1 is SEHNR and CDR2 FQNEAQ (reference sequence). The CDR3 spans 14 residues. The V gene lost 4 bases and the J gene lost 5 bases, with 14 bases spanning the gap. The CDR3 loop reads CASSSPPYVETQYF. The CDR3 DNA is TGTGCCAGCAGCTCCCCCCCGTACGTCGAGACCCAGTACTTC. Combining the CDR3 with reference TRBV7-9 and TRBJ2-5 gives the whole variable domain DTGVSQNPRHKITKRGQNVTFRCDPISEHNRLYWYRQTLGQGPEFLTYFQNEAQLEKSRLLSDRFSAERPKGSFSTLEIQRTEQGDSAMYLCASSSPPYVETQYFGPGTRLLVL.

This clonotype has just a few counts. The chain couples TRBV3-1 to TRBJ2-3, with 11 bases fitting TRBD2. Unmatched junction bases numbered 10, after V lost 0 bases and J lost 5 bases. The CDR3 sequence is 18 residues long. The germline V gene encodes CDR1 LGHDT and CDR2 YNNKEL (reference sequence). The CDR3 bases are TGTGCCAGCAGCCAAGACGTGACTAGCGGGGACATACGAGATACGCAGTATTTT. Translated, it gives CASSQDVTSGDIRDTQYF.